The clone carrying this T cell receptor beta chain was counted ten times or more. TCRdb reanalysed the RACE reads using MiXCR and keeps one entry per CDR3 protein. Of 100,000 or so distinct CDR3 sequences in the sample, more than 9.5% were seen once. The CDR3 consists of 13 residues. The V end lost 8 bases, the J end lost 2 bases, and 13 bases lay between the germline ends. Germline assignment: CDR1 MDHEN and CDR2 SYDVKM. This sample was taken from a study of human T cells and chemical hapten exposure. Time point defined: patch test 1, 2 weeks after DPC sensitization. The treatment here: therapeutic diphenylcyclopropenone sensitization with weekly scalp DPC.

This specimen was whole blood, taken in connection with sensitization to the hapten diphenylcyclopropenone (DPC). The TCR comes from a woman aged 40 to 50 with alopecia areata. Some clones in this sample may be carry-over from other donors' samples. V usage is TRBV28 and J usage is TRBJ2-7; no reliable D call. CDR3 loop: CASATGPTYEQYF. The CDR3 DNA follows: TGTGCCAGCGCTACCGGGCCCACCTACGAGCAGTACTTC.